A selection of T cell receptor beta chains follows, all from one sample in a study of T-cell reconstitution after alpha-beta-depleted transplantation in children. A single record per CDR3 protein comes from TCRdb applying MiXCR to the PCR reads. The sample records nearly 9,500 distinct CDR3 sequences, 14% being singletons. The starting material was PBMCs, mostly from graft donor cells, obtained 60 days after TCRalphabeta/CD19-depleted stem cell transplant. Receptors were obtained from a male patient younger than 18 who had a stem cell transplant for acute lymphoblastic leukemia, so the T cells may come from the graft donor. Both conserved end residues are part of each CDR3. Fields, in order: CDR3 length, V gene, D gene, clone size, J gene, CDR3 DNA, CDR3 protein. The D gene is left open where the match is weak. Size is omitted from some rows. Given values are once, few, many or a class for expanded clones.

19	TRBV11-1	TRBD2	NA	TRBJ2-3	TGTGCCAGCAGCTTTAGGTCTCGCGGGGGTCGTTCTAGCACAGATACGCAGTATTTT	CASSFRSRGGRSSTDTQYF
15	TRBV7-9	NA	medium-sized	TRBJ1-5	TGTGCCAGCAGCATAGCGGGGTTTACGGATCAGCCCCAGCATTTT	CASSIAGFTDQPQHF
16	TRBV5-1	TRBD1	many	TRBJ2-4	TGCGCCAGCAGCCCAGGACAGGGGGCTGCCAAAAACATTCAGTACTTC	CASSPGQGAAKNIQYF
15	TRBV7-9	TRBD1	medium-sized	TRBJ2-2	TGTGCCAGCAGCTTGGGGGACAGGGCCACCGGGGAGCTGTTTTTT	CASSLGDRATGELFF
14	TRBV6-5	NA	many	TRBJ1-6	TGTGCCAGCAGTTACGACGGCCTTAATTCACCCCTCCACTTT	CASSYDGLNSPLHF
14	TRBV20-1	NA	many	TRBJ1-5	TGCAGTGCTAGAGCCCGCAGGGCCGGCCAGCCCCAGCATTTT	CSARARRAGQPQHF
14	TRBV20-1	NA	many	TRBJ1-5	TGCAGTGCTAGTACGGGATCAAGCAATCAGCCCCAGCATTTT	CSASTGSSNQPQHF
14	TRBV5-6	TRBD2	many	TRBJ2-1	TGTGCCAGCAGTAGACTAGCGGGAGGCAATGAGCAGTTCTTC	CASSRLAGGNEQFF
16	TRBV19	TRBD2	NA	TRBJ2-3	TGTGCCAGTAGTCCTCTTCTAGCGGGGACTTGGGATACGCAGTATTTT	CASSPLLAGTWDTQYF
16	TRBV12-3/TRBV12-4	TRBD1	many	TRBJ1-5	TGTGCCAGCAGTCGACAGGGAAGAGGAAGCAATCAGCCCCAGCATTTT	CASSRQGRGSNQPQHF
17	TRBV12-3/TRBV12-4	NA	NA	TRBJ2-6	TGTGCCAGCAGTTTTTGGGCAGGAGACTCTGGGGCCAACGTCCTGACTTTC	CASSFWAGDSGANVLTF
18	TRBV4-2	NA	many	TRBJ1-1	TGTGCCAGCAGCCAAGGAGGGGGGTCAGGGAAGTTGAGCACTGAAGCTTTCTTT	CASSQGGGSGKLSTEAFF
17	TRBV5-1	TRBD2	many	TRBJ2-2	TGCGCCAGCAGTGTGTTCATGGCTAGCGGGAACACCGGGGAGCTGTTTTTT	CASSVFMASGNTGELFF
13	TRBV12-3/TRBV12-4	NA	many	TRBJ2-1	TGTGCCAGCAGTCAAGGGAGGTCCAATGAGCAGTTCTTC	CASSQGRSNEQFF
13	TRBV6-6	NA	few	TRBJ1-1	TGTGCCAGCATTCTCCAGGGGAGGGCTGAAGCTTTCTTT	CASILQGRAEAFF
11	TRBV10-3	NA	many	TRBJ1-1	TGTGCCATCAGCCCGGGGGACGGGGCTTTCTTT	CAISPGDGAFF
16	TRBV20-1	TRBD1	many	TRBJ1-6	TGCAGTGCTCCTCGGACAGGGAGCTCCTATAATTCACCCCTCCACTTT	CSAPRTGSSYNSPLHF
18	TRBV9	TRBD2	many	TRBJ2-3	TGTGCCAGCAGCCTCGTCCCGGGACTAGCGGGAGGGCAACATACGCAGTATTTT	CASSLVPGLAGGQHTQYF
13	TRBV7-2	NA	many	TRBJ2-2	TGTGCCAGCAGCTTAGAAAGCTTAGGGGAGCTGTTTTTT	CASSLESLGELFF
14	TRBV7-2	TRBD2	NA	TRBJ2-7	TGTGCCAGCAGCCGGCTAGCGGGCGCCTACGAGCAGTACTTC	CASSRLAGAYEQYF
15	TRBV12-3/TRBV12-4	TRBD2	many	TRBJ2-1	TGTGCCAGCAATACCGGGACTAACAAGTACAATGAGCAGTTCTTC	CASNTGTNKYNEQFF
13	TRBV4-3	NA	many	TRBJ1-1	TGCGCCAGCAAAAAAGAGTTGAACACTGAAGCTTTCTTT	CASKKELNTEAFF
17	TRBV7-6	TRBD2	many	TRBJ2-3	TGTGCCAGCAGCTTTTCTCCCGTAGCGGGTTTGGCAGATACGCAGTATTTT	CASSFSPVAGLADTQYF
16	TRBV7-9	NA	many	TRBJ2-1	TGTGCCAGCAGCTTTGGGGGACGAAGCTCCTACAATGAGCAGTTCTTC	CASSFGGRSSYNEQFF